The clone carrying this T cell receptor beta chain was recorded a few times. Its antigen is undetermined. This entry belongs to a study of CD8 T cells in ankylosing spondylitis. Study-wide results and caveats: For ankylosing spondylitis blood, a TCR beta motif of under ten highly homologous variants appeared characteristic. Researchers reportedly found disease-linked clones significantly enriched in matched ankylosing spondylitis synovial fluid. Certain motif variants had earlier appeared in reactive arthritis synovial fluid and blood. Relatively rare in peripheral blood, disease-linked clones were also CD8+.

TCRdb passed the 5' RACE reads through MiXCR, listing each CDR3 protein once. The table lists roughly 250,000 distinct CDR3 sequences, over 9.5% of them singletons. Germline V gives CDR1 KGHSH, CDR2 LQKENI. V trimming: 2 bases; J trimming: 0 bases; junction bases outside the gene matches: 16. This CDR3 region has 20 residues. The sample consisted of blood, either unsorted or a sorted T cell fraction (not recorded which). This rearrangement joins TRBV18 to TRBJ2-1; TRBD1 aligns across 7 bases. The sequence was collected from a male donor with ankylosing spondylitis or in good health (not recorded which). CDR3 amino acids: CASSPRGQRGPKGSYNEQFF. As DNA, the CDR3 is TGTGCCAGCTCACCAAGGGGACAGCGAGGGCCTAAAGGCTCCTACAATGAGCAGTTCTTC.